By proportion, the clone carrying this T cell receptor (beta chain) is large. Antigen unknown. The stimulus was an HIV-1 Gag 15-mer peptide pool, roughly 1 ug/peptide/mL. CD40L-negative CD69-negative CD45RO-high memory CD4+ T cells were sorted as populations depleted of antigen-responding cells. Adults with HIV-1 started suppressive ART while chronically infected. Germline V lookup: CDR1 SGHRS, CDR2 YFSETQ. CDR3 length equals 17 residues. V shed 3 bases, J shed 4 bases, and the junction held 5 bases outside the gene matches. The libraries were made with immunoSEQ version 4 in survey mode. The assay was immunoSEQ multiplex PCR, and TCRdb's table has in-frame clones only and misses some. Among some 40,000 clones listed, about 84% were seen once. These data come from a study of persistence of HIV-infected CD4 T cells. Whole-study results and caveats: Proviral oligoclonality tracked with TCR oligoclonality within the same sorted cells.

The source of this sequence is an adult with HIV. The donor label of this sample is uncertain. The rearrangement joins TRBV5-1 to TRBJ2-2; TRBD2 matches 14 bases. Specimen: cultured CD4+ T cells from PBMCs, collected from a patient who received antiretroviral therapy. This CDR3 is CASSSGTSGGVTGELFF. The CDR3, as DNA: TGCGCCAGCAGCTCCGGGACTAGCGGGGGAGTCACCGGGGAGCTGTTTTTT.